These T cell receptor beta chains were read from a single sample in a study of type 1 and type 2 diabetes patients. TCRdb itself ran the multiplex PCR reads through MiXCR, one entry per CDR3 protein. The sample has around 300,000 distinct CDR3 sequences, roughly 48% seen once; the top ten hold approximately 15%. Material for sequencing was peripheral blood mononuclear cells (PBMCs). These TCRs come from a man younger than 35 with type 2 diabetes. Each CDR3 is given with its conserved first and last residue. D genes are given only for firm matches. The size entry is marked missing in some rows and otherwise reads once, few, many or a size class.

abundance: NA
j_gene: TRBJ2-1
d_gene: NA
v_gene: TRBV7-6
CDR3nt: TGTGCCAGCAGCTTAGAGGGACAAGGGGTAAGCTCCTACAATGAGCAGTTCTTC
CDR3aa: CASSLEGQGVSSYNEQFF

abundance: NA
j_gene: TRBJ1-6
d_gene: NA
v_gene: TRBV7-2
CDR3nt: TGTGCCAGCAGCTTAGTTGGGGGTTCACCCCTCCACTTT
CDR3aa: CASSLVGGSPLHF

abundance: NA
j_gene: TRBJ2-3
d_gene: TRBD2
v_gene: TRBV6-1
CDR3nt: TGTGCCAGCAGTGAATCTAGCGGGAGCCCCACAGATACGCAGTATTTT
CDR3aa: CASSESSGSPTDTQYF

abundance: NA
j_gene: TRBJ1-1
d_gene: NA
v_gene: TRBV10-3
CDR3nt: TGTGCCATCAGAGATTCGTGGGTTTCTGAAGCTTTCTTT
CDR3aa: CAIRDSWVSEAFF

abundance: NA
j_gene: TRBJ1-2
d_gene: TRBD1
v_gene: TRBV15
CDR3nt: TGTGCCACCAGCAGAACCCGACAGGGGACCTATGGCTACACCTTC
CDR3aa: CATSRTRQGTYGYTF

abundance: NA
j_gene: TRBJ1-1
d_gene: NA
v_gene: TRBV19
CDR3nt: TGTGCCAGCCGGACCTCATACACTAAAGCTTTCTTT
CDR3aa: CASRTSYTKAFF

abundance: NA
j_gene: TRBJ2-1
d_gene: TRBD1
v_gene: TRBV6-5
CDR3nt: TGTGCCAGCACTGCAACCACAGGGGGCGCTGAGCAGTTCTTC
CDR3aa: CASTATTGGAEQFF

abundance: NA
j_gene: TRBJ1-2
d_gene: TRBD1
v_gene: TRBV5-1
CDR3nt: TGCGCCAGCAGCTCCGGGACAGGGGGACCCAGGGGCTATGGCTACACCTTC
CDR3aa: CASSSGTGGPRGYGYTF

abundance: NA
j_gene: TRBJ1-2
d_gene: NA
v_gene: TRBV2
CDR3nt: TGTGCCAGCAGTGAAGTAGGGGGAGGGGGCTATGGCTACACCTTC
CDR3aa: CASSEVGGGGYGYTF

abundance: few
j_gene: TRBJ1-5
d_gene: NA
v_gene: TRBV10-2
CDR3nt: TGCGCCAGCAGTGAGTCAGGGGGTGATCAGCCCCAGCATTTT
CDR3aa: CASSESGGDQPQHF

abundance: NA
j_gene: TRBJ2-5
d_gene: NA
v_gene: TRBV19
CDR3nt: TGTGCCAGTAGTATAGCTCCATTTGGGACCCAGTACTTC
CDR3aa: CASSIAPFGTQYF

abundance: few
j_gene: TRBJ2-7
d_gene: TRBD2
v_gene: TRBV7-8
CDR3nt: TGTGCCAGCAGCGGCAGCTCGGTTTCGGGGGGCTACGAGCAGTACTTC
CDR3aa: CASSGSSVSGGYEQYF

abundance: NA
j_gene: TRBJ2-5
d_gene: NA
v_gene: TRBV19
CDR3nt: TGTGCCAGTAGTATACGGTACCAAGAGACCCAGTACTTC
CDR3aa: CASSIRYQETQYF

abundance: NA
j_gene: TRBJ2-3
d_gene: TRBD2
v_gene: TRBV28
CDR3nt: TGTGCCAGCAGTTTACTAGCGGGAGGGGCAGATACGCAGTATTTT
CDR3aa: CASSLLAGGADTQYF

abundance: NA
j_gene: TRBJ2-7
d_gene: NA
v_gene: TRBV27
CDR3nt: TGTGCCAGCAGCCACCCTGGGACCTACGAGCAGTACTTC
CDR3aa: CASSHPGTYEQYF

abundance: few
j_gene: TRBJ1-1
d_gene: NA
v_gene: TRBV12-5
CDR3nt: TGTGCTAGTGGTTTGACTTTACCCACTGAAGCTTTCTTT
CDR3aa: CASGLTLPTEAFF

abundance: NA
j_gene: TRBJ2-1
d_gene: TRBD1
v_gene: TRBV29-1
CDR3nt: TGCAGCGTTGGGACAGGGGAGTTATACAATGAGCAGTTCTTC
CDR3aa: CSVGTGELYNEQFF

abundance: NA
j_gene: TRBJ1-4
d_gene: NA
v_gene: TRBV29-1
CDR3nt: TGCAGCTCCGGAGGGGGGGACGGGGAAAAACTGTTTTTT
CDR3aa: CSSGGGDGEKLFF

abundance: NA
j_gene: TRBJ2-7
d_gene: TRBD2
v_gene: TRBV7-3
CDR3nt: TGTGCCAGCAGCTCAGCGGGGGCTAGCGGTGATTACGAGCAGTACTTC
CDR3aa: CASSSAGASGDYEQYF

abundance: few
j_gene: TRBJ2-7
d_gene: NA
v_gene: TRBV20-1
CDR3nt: TGCAGTGCTAGAGAGCCCCACATTGACTACGAGCAGTACTTC
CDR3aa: CSAREPHIDYEQYF

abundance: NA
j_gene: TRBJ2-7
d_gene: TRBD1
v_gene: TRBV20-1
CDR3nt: TGCAGTGCTAGAGATCCGACAGGGTCATCCTACGAGCAGTACTTC
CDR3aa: CSARDPTGSSYEQYF

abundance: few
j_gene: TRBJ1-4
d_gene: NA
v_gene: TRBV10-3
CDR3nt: TGTGCCATCAGTGAAGGGGAAAAACTGTTTTTT
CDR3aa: CAISEGEKLFF

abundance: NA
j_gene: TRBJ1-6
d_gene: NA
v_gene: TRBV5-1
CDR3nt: TGCGCCAGCAGCTTGTCGGGAGACGGCGGGATGGCGCCCCTCCACTTT
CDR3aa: CASSLSGDGGMAPLHF

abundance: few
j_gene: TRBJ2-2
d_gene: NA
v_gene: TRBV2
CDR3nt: TGTGCCAGCAGGAGGACAGTAATCCTTGCGAACACCGGGGAGCTGTTTTTT
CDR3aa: CASRRTVILANTGELFF

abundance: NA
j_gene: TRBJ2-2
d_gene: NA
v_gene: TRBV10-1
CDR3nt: TGCGCCAGCACCGATCAACCGGGACAGAACACCGGGGAGCTGTTTTTT
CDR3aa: CASTDQPGQNTGELFF

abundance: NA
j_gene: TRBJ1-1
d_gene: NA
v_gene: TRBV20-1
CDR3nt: TGCAGTGCTAGAGAAAACAGGTGGAGGACTGAAGCTTTCTTT
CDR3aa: CSARENRWRTEAFF

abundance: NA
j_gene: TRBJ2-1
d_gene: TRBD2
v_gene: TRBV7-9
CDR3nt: TGTGCCAGCAGACCTCGGGGGGTCGGCTACAATGAGCAGTTCTTC
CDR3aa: CASRPRGVGYNEQFF

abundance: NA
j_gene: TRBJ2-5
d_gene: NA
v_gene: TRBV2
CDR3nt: TGTGCCAGCAGCGCGGGGTGGGTCGGCGATAACCCGTACCAAGAGACCCAGTACTTC
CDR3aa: CASSAGWVGDNPYQETQYF

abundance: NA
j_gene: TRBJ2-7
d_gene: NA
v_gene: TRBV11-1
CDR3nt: TGTGCCAGCAGCTTTGGGACCCACGAGCAGTACTTC
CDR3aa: CASSFGTHEQYF

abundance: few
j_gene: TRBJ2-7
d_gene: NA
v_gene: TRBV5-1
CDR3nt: TGCGCCAGCGCCCGAATCCCAGGCCCCTACGAGCAGTACTTC
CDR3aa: CASARIPGPYEQYF

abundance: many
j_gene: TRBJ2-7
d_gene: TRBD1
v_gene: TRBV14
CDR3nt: TGTGCCAGCAGCCTTCGCAGGGGGCGGAACGAGCAGTACTTC
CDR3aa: CASSLRRGRNEQYF

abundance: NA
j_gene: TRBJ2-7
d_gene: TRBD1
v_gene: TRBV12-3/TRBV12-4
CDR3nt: TGTGCCAGCAGTCCGGACAGGCACGAGCAGTACTTC
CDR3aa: CASSPDRHEQYF

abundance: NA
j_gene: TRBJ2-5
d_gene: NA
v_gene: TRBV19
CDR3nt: TGTGCCAGTAGTATCAATACGTACCAAGAGACCCAGTACTTC
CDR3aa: CASSINTYQETQYF